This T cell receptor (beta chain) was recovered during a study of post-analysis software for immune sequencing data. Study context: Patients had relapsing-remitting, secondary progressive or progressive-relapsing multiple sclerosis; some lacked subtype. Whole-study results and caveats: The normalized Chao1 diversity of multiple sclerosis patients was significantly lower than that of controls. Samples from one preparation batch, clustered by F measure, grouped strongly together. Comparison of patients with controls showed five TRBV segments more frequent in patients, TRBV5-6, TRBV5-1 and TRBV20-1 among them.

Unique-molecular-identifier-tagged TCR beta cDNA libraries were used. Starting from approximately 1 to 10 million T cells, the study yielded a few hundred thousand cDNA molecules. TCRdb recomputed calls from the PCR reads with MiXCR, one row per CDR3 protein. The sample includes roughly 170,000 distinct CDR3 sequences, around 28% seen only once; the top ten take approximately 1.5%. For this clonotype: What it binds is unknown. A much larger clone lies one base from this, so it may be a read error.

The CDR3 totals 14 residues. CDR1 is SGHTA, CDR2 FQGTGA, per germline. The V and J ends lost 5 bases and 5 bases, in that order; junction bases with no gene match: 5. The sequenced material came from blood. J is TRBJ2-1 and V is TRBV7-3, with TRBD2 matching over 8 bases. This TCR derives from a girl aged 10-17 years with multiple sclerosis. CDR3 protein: CASSRGGLDNEQFF. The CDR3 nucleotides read TGTGCCAGCAGCCGTGGGGGACTAGACAATGAGCAGTTCTTC.